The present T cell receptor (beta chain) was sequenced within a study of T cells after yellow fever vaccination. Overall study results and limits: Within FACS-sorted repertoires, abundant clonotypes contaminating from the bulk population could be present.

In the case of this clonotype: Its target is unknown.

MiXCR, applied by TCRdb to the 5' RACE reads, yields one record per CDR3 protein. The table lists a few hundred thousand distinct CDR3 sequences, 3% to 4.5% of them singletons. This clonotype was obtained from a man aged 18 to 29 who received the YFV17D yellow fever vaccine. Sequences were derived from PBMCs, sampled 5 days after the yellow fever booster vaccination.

CDR3 sequence: CASSHLAGITDTQYF. Written as DNA, the CDR3 is TGTGCCAGCAGCCACCTAGCGGGGATCACAGATACGCAGTATTTT. The chain employs TRBV14 and TRBJ2-3, with TRBD2 identical over 9 bases. This CDR3 has 15 amino acids. V shed 3 bases and J 2 bases; nucleotides not matched to a gene: 3. Germline-derived CDR1 and CDR2 are SGHDN and FVKESK.